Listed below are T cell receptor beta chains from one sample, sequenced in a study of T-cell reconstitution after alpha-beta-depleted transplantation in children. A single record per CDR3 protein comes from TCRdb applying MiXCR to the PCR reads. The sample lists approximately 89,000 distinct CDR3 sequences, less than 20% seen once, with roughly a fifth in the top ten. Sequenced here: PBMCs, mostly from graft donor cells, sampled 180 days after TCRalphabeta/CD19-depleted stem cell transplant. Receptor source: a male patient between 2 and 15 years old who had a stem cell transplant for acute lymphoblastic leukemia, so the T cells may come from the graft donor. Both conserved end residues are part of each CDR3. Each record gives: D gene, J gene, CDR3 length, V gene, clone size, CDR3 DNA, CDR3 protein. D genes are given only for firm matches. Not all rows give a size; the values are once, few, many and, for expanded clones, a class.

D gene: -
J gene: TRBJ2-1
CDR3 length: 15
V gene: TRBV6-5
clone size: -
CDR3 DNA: TGTGCCAGCAGTTACCGCAGGTGGGGGTACAATGAGCAGTTCTTC
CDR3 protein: CASSYRRWGYNEQFF

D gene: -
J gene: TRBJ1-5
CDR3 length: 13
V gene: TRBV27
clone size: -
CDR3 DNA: TGTTCCTGCAGTTTAGGGGGGAAACAGCCCCAGCATTTT
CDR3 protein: CSCSLGGKQPQHF

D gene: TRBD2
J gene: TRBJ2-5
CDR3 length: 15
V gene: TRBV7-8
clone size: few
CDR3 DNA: TGTGCCAGCAGCTTAGCAAGCGGGGTAGCGGAGACCCAGTACTTC
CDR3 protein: CASSLASGVAETQYF

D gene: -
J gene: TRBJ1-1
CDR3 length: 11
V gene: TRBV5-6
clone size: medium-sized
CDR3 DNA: TGTGCCAGCAGCGGAGACACTGAAGCTTTCTTT
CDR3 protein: CASSGDTEAFF

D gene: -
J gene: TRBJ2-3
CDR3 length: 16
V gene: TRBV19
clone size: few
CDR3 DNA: TGTGCCAGTAGTATAACGGGGGCTTTCAGCACAGATACGCAGTATTTT
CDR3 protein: CASSITGAFSTDTQYF

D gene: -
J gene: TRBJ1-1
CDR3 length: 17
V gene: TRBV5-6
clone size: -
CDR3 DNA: TGTGCCAGCAGCCGGCCCCCGTTGCGGGGAATGAACACTGAAGCTTTCTTT
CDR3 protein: CASSRPPLRGMNTEAFF

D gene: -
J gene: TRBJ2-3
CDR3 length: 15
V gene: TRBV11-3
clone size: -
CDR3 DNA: TGTGCCAGCAGCCCGACGGACAGTGGCACAGATACGCAGTATTTT
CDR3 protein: CASSPTDSGTDTQYF

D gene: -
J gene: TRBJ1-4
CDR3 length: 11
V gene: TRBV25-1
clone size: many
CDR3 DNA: TGTGCCAGCAGTTTTAATGAAAAACTGTTTTTT
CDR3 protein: CASSFNEKLFF

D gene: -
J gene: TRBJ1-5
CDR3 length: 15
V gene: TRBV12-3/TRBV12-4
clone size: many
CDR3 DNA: TGTGCCAGCACCGCTGTAGGGGGAGGCAATCAGCCCCAGCATTTT
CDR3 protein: CASTAVGGGNQPQHF

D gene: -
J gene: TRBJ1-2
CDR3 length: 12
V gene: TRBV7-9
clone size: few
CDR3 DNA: TGTGCCAGCAGCTTAGCGGGGAATGGCTACACCTTC
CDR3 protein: CASSLAGNGYTF

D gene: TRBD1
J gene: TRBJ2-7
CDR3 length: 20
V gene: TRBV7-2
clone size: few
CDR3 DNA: TGTGCCAGCAGCTTAGCAGGACTGGGCGTCAGCCAGGGGGCCACCTACGAGCAGTACTTC
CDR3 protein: CASSLAGLGVSQGATYEQYF

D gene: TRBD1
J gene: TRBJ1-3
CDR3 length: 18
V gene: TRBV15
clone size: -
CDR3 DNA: TGTGCCACCAGCAGAGATCAATGGACAGGGCTTTCTGGAAACACCATATATTTT
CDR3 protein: CATSRDQWTGLSGNTIYF

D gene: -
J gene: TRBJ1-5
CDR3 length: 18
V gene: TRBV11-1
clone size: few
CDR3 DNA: TGTGCCAGCAGCTCCTCGTGGGAGGGGTTACGTAGCAATCAGCCCCAGCATTTT
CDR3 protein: CASSSSWEGLRSNQPQHF

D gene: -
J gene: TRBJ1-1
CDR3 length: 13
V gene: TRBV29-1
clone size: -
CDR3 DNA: TGCAGCGTTGTAATAGGGTTGGGCACTGAAGCTTTCTTT
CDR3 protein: CSVVIGLGTEAFF

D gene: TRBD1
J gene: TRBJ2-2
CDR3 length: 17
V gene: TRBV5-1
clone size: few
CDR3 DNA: TGCGCCAGCAGATCCCTTGACAGGGGCCCGAACACCGGGGAGCTGTTTTTT
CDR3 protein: CASRSLDRGPNTGELFF

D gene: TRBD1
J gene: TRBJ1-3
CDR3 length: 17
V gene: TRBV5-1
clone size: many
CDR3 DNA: TGCGCCAGCAGCTACCGACAGGGTAGGAGCTCTGGAAACACCATATATTTT
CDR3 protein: CASSYRQGRSSGNTIYF

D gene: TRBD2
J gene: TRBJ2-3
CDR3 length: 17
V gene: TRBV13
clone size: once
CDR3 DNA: TGTGCCAGCAGCTCAGCCGGGACTAGCGGGGGGGCGGATACGCAGTATTTT
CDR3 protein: CASSSAGTSGGADTQYF

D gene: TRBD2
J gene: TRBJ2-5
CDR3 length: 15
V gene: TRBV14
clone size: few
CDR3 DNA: TGTGCCAGCAGCCAACTAGCGGGGGGGCCAGAGACCCAGTACTTC
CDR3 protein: CASSQLAGGPETQYF

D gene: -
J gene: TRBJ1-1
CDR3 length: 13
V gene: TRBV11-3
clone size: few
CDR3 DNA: TGTGCCAGCAGCAAAAGACAGAACACTGAAGCTTTCTTT
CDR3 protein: CASSKRQNTEAFF

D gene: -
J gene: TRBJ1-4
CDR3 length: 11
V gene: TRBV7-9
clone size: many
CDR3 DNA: TGTGCCAGCAGCTTAGTGGAAAAACTGTTTTTT
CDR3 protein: CASSLVEKLFF

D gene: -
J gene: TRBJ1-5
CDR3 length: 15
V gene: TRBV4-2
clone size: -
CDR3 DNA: TGTGCCAGCAGCCAAGAGAGTGGGCGCAATCAGCCCCAGCATTTT
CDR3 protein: CASSQESGRNQPQHF

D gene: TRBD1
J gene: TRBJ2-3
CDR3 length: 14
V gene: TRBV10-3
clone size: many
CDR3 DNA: TGTGCCACCGACCAGGGGGCAACCACAGATACGCAGTATTTT
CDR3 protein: CATDQGATTDTQYF

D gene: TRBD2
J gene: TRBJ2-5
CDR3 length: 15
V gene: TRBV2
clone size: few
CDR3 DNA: TGTGCCATTCATACTGAGGGACTAGCGTGGGAGACCCAGTACTTC
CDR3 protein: CAIHTEGLAWETQYF

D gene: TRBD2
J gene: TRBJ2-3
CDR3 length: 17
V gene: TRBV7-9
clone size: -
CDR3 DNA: TGTGCCAGCAGCTTTGGGACTAGCGGGGGGAGCACAGATACGCAGTATTTT
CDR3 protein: CASSFGTSGGSTDTQYF